This passage covers 6 T cell receptor beta chains from one sample sequenced in a study of blood T cell repertoires in COVID-19. Sequenced by immunoSEQ multiplex PCR; TCRdb stores in-frame clones only, minus some. The sample holds approximately 260,000 clones, over 75% seen once. Sequenced sample: peripheral blood. Receptor source: a woman between 40 and 55 years old who had recovered from COVID-19.

The chain has TRBV21-1 and TRBJ1-5; TRBD1, as called in the table, went unchecked against the DNA. TRBV21-1 is a known pseudogene. CDR3 length equals 20 residues. The CDR3: CASSDSKADRGHMDNQPQHF. For the CDR3, the DNA is TGTGCCAGCAGCGACTCAAAGGCGGACAGGGGGCATATGGACAATCAGCCCCAGCATTTT.

The genes are TRBV7-9 and TRBJ2-7; the D gene is possibly TRBD1 (6 bases). Germline values: CDR1 SEHNR, CDR2 FQNEAQ (reference sequence). Trimming left V 1 base short and J 6 bases short, with 19 bases between. The CDR3 has 16 amino acids. CDR3 coding DNA: TGTGCCAGCAGCTTAGGAGGTATTTGGGGGCATGGCGAGCAGTACTTC. Residues: CASSLGGIWGHGEQYF.

The gene calls are TRBV7-2 and TRBJ2-5, with 9 bases that match TRBD2. CDR3 length equals 17 residues. Trimming took 1 base from V and 0 from J; bases not matched to a gene: 6. Looked up from germline, CDR1 is SGHTA and CDR2 is FQGNSA. CDR3 DNA: TGTGCCAGCAGCTTAGGGGGGAGCGGGAGGTACCAAGAGACCCAGTACTTC. Translation: CASSLGGSGRYQETQYF.

The chain joins TRBV29-1 to TRBJ2-4; TRBD1 is a possible D gene (6 bases). Germline V gene sequence: CDR1 SQVTM, CDR2 ANQGSEA. Trimming took off 1 base at V and 6 bases at J, with 7 bases between the two ends. The CDR3 contains 12 residues. The CDR3 DNA reads as TGCAGCGTTGAAGCCAGGGGAAACATTCAGTACTTC. Translated: CSVEARGNIQYF.

This chain connects TRBV28 to TRBJ2-5; 10 bases map to TRBD1. With V trimmed by 4 bases and J by 3 bases, 8 bases remained unmatched. CDR1 MDHEN and CDR2 SYDVKM come from the germline V gene. CDR3 size: 16 residues. CDR3 amino acids: CASSSETGTGEETQYF. The CDR3 DNA reads TGTGCCAGCAGTTCCGAAACCGGGACAGGGGAAGAGACCCAGTACTTC.

The chain uses TRBV21-1 and TRBJ1-5; TRBD1, the table's D call, lacks a check against the DNA. TRBV21-1 is a pseudogene locus. The CDR3 spans 20 residues. The CDR3 is CASSLTEQGRMTHSNQPQHF. The CDR3 coding sequence is TGTGCCAGCAGCCTGACCGAACAGGGGCGCATGACGCATAGCAATCAGCCCCAGCATTTT.